What follows are 10 T cell receptor beta chains derived from one specimen sequenced in a study of T-cell reconstitution after alpha-beta-depleted transplantation in children. Preparation of the TCRbeta library was carried out with unique molecular identifiers. Each CDR3 protein is one row after TCRdb ran MiXCR on the PCR reads. The data show about 580,000 distinct CDR3 sequences, roughly a quarter seen once. The material sequenced was PBMCs, taken before TCRalphabeta/CD19-depleted stem cell transplant. The receptors come from a boy under two years old with Wiskott-Aldrich syndrome, due to receive a stem cell transplant.

This clonotype was recorded a few times. The chain joins TRBV13 to TRBJ2-1, with 7 bases identical to TRBD1. CDR3 length: 15 residues. The trim removed 5 bases at V and 7 bases at J, leaving 11 bases unmatched. From germline, CDR1 is PRHDT and CDR2 FYEKMQ (reference sequence). The CDR3 DNA is TGTGCCAGCAGCCGTACAGGGGCCCCCGGGAATGAGCAGTTCTTC. Protein: CASSRTGAPGNEQFF.

The chain uses TRBV10-3 and TRBJ2-7, with D perhaps matching TRBD1 (6 bases). V was trimmed by 0 bases and J by 6 bases, leaving 15 bases between them. This CDR3 region has 15 residues. In germline, CDR1 is ENHRY, CDR2 SYGVKD. CDR3 loop: CAISESVSGTLEQYF. The CDR3 coding sequence is TGTGCCATCAGTGAGTCCGTTTCGGGGACACTCGAGCAGTACTTC.

The chain joins TRBV3-1 to TRBJ2-1, with D possibly being TRBD2 (6 bases). V was trimmed by 1 base and J by 12 bases, leaving 7 bases between them. Germline CDR1 reads LGHDT; CDR2 reads YNNKEL (reference sequence). There are 11 residues in the CDR3. CDR3 in amino acids: CASSQGRAQFF. CDR3 nucleotides: TGTGCCAGCAGCCAAGGGAGGGCGCAGTTCTTC.

This clonotype was observed a handful of times. The V call is TRBV6-5, the J call TRBJ2-3; a weak D match, TRBD1 (6 bases). The CDR3 extends over 15 amino acids. V was pared by 2 bases and J by 4 bases, with 13 bases between. CDR1 MNHEY and CDR2 SVGAGI come from the germline V gene. CDR3 nucleotides: TGTGCCAGCAGTTACCGAGGACAGACCCCAGATACGCAGTATTTT. Its translation is CASSYRGQTPDTQYF.

The J gene is TRBJ2-5, the V gene TRBV5-1; unclear D gene. The germline V gene encodes CDR1 SGHRS and CDR2 YFSETQ. The CDR3 sequence is 13 residues long. V lost 1 base to trimming and J lost 5 bases, with 9 bases between them. This CDR3 reads CASSLQGWETQYF. For the CDR3, the DNA is TGCGCCAGCAGCTTGCAAGGGTGGGAGACCCAGTACTTC.

This clonotype was recorded once. The J gene is TRBJ2-7, the V gene TRBV5-1; tentative D call: TRBD2 (5 bases). Germline CDR1 is SGHRS and CDR2 is YFSETQ. The CDR3 has 13 residues. V was cut by 4 bases and J by 3 bases, with 11 bases left in between. CDR3 sequence reads: CASSGSGNYEQYF. The CDR3 region has the DNA TGCGCCAGCAGCGGGAGCGGTAACTACGAGCAGTACTTC. The full variable domain, its missing parts supplied by reference TRBV5-1 and TRBJ2-7, is KAGVTQTPRYLIKTRGQQVTLSCSPISGHRSVSWYQQTPGQGLQFLFEYFSETQRNKGNFPGRFSGRQFSNSRSEMNVSTLELGDSALYLCASSGSGNYEQYFGPGTRLTVT.

DNA for the CDR3: TGCGCCAGCAGCTTGTATACCGGGACAGACTACGAGCAGTACTTC. Protein sequence: CASSLYTGTDYEQYF. The J gene is TRBJ2-7, the V gene TRBV5-1, with 7 bases matching TRBD1. There are 15 residues in the CDR3. V dropped 1 base and J dropped 3; count of bases not matched to a gene: 7. The germline CDR1 and CDR2 sequences are SGHRS and YFSETQ.

This clonotype was observed a handful of times. The rearrangement uses TRBV5-1 and TRBJ2-3, with 7 bases lining up with TRBD2. Germline V CDR1 and CDR2: SGHRS, YFSETQ. J was trimmed by 4 bases and V by 4 bases; bases with no gene match: 3. This CDR3 is 13 amino acids long. This CDR3 reads CASSQREADTQYF. CDR3 bases: TGCGCCAGCAGCCAGCGGGAAGCAGATACGCAGTATTTT.

J is TRBJ2-5 and V is TRBV15; 8 nucleotides align to TRBD1. This CDR3 contains 15 residues. V lost 5 bases to trimming and J lost 5 bases; unmatched junction nucleotides: 10. In germline, CDR1 is LNHNV, CDR2 YYDKDF (reference sequence). The CDR3 loop is CATSSHRGWGETQYF. CDR3 in DNA: TGTGCCACCAGCTCCCACAGGGGGTGGGGGGAGACCCAGTACTTC.

The chain couples TRBV12-3 or TRBV12-4 to TRBJ2-2; a weak D match, TRBD2 (6 bases). V was trimmed by 4 bases and J by 0 bases, leaving 9 bases between them. This CDR3 region has 15 residues. As DNA, the CDR3 is TGTGCCAGCAGTTACAGCGGGCCGAACACCGGGGAGCTGTTTTTT. As protein: CASSYSGPNTGELFF.